A selection of T cell receptor beta chains follows, all from one sample in a study of blood T cell repertoires in COVID-19. TCRdb's table, derived via immunoSEQ multiplex PCR, lists solely in-frame clones and lacks some. Counted here are around 260,000 clones, approximately 93% occurring once; the ten biggest clones make up over 2%. Sequencing was done on a sample of peripheral blood. These receptors were taken from a woman in her twenties or thirties with COVID-19, enrolled during active disease. CDR3s include the opening cysteine and the closing phenylalanine or tryptophan. Each record gives: clone size, J gene, D gene, V gene, CDR3 DNA, CDR3 protein. The D gene is left open where the match is weak. Where a row states a size, it is once, few, many or the class of an expanded clone; other rows omit it.

abundance: NA; j_gene: TRBJ2-7; d_gene: TRBD1; v_gene: TRBV5-1; CDR3nt: TGCGCCAGCAGCTTGGGGGCCGGGGGACAGGGTTACGAGCAGTACTTC; CDR3aa: CASSLGAGGQGYEQYF
abundance: NA; j_gene: TRBJ2-7; d_gene: TRBD1; v_gene: TRBV10-3; CDR3nt: TGTGCCATCAGTGATACTCAAGACAGGGTCGGCGAGCAGTACTTC; CDR3aa: CAISDTQDRVGEQYF
abundance: NA; j_gene: TRBJ2-1; d_gene: TRBD2; v_gene: TRBV24-1; CDR3nt: TGTGCCACCAGTTTGCGGGAGGGGTACAATGAGCAGTTCTTC; CDR3aa: CATSLREGYNEQFF
abundance: NA; j_gene: TRBJ1-4; d_gene: TRBD1; v_gene: TRBV25-1; CDR3nt: TGTGCCAGCAGTGATTTCCAGGGGGAAGAAAAACTGTTTTTT; CDR3aa: CASSDFQGEEKLFF
abundance: once; j_gene: TRBJ2-5; d_gene: NA; v_gene: TRBV5-1; CDR3nt: TGCGCCAGCAGCTTGGTGGAAACTCGGGACTCTCAGTACTTC; CDR3aa: CASSLVETRDSQYF
abundance: NA; j_gene: TRBJ1-4; d_gene: TRBD1; v_gene: TRBV27; CDR3nt: TGTGCCAGCAGGTTAGGGACAGGGCGACCTAATGAAAAACTGTTTTTT; CDR3aa: CASRLGTGRPNEKLFF
abundance: NA; j_gene: TRBJ2-5; d_gene: NA; v_gene: TRBV11-2; CDR3nt: TGTGCCAGCAGCTCCAGGAGGGACGCATGGGAGACCCAGTACTTC; CDR3aa: CASSSRRDAWETQYF
abundance: NA; j_gene: TRBJ1-4; d_gene: TRBD1; v_gene: TRBV6-5; CDR3nt: TGTGCCAGCAGTTTAACCGGGACAGCTAATGAAAAACTGTTTTTT; CDR3aa: CASSLTGTANEKLFF
abundance: NA; j_gene: TRBJ1-1; d_gene: NA; v_gene: TRBV10-3; CDR3nt: TGTGCCATCAGTGAGTCGATAGGGAGGGACACTGAAGCTTTCTTT; CDR3aa: CAISESIGRDTEAFF
abundance: NA; j_gene: TRBJ2-4; d_gene: NA; v_gene: TRBV19; CDR3nt: TGTGCCAGTAGTGTTATACCCAGGGCCCTAGCCAAAAACATTCAGTACTTC; CDR3aa: CASSVIPRALAKNIQYF
abundance: NA; j_gene: TRBJ2-6; d_gene: NA; v_gene: TRBV5-1; CDR3nt: TGCGCCAGCAGCGTTAACTCGGGTGTCCTGACTTTC; CDR3aa: CASSVNSGVLTF
abundance: NA; j_gene: TRBJ2-6; d_gene: NA; v_gene: TRBV21-1; CDR3nt: TGTGCCAGCAGCAGGAACACAGCCTCCAATGAAGACTCTGGGGCCAACGTCCTGACTTTC; CDR3aa: CASSRNTASNEDSGANVLTF
abundance: NA; j_gene: TRBJ2-3; d_gene: TRBD2; v_gene: TRBV5-4; CDR3nt: TGTGCCAGCAGCTTGGCCAGACTAGCGGGAGCGGGCGCAGATACGCAGTATTTT; CDR3aa: CASSLARLAGAGADTQYF
abundance: NA; j_gene: TRBJ1-1; d_gene: NA; v_gene: TRBV19; CDR3nt: TGTGCCAGTAGTGTCGAGGACGGGAGAACTGAAGCTTTCTTT; CDR3aa: CASSVEDGRTEAFF
abundance: NA; j_gene: TRBJ2-1; d_gene: NA; v_gene: TRBV6-5; CDR3nt: TGTGCCAGCAGTCGTACAGGGAATGAGCAGTTCTTC; CDR3aa: CASSRTGNEQFF
abundance: NA; j_gene: TRBJ2-1; d_gene: NA; v_gene: TRBV18; CDR3nt: TGTGCCAGCTCACCACCCCACAGGGTAGGCAATGAGCAGTTCTTC; CDR3aa: CASSPPHRVGNEQFF
abundance: NA; j_gene: TRBJ2-2; d_gene: TRBD2; v_gene: TRBV29-1; CDR3nt: TGCAGCGTTGTGAGGACTAGTGCGTTTGTCCCCGGGGAGCTGTTTTTT; CDR3aa: CSVVRTSAFVPGELFF
abundance: once; j_gene: TRBJ1-1; d_gene: NA; v_gene: TRBV7-9; CDR3nt: TGTGCCAGCAGCTCCCACGGGGGATTGGACACTGAAGCTTTCTTT; CDR3aa: CASSSHGGLDTEAFF
abundance: NA; j_gene: TRBJ2-7; d_gene: NA; v_gene: TRBV6-5; CDR3nt: TGTGCCAGCAGGGCGGACAGAGTTTCCTACGAGCAGTACTTC; CDR3aa: CASRADRVSYEQYF
abundance: NA; j_gene: TRBJ1-2; d_gene: NA; v_gene: TRBV4-1; CDR3nt: TGCGCCAGCAGCCAAGATCTTTCAGTGCCTAACTATGGCTACACCTTC; CDR3aa: CASSQDLSVPNYGYTF
abundance: NA; j_gene: TRBJ2-6; d_gene: NA; v_gene: TRBV19; CDR3nt: TGTGCCAGTAGTGCGCAGGGGACAGGGGCCAACGTCCTGACTTTC; CDR3aa: CASSAQGTGANVLTF
abundance: NA; j_gene: TRBJ1-2; d_gene: NA; v_gene: TRBV7-9; CDR3nt: TGTGCCAGCAGCCCTGGGGACAATTCGAACTATGGCTACACCTTC; CDR3aa: CASSPGDNSNYGYTF
abundance: NA; j_gene: TRBJ2-1; d_gene: TRBD2; v_gene: TRBV11-3; CDR3nt: TGTGCCAGCAGCTTAGTGGGACTAGCGGGAGCTAATGAGCAGTTCTTC; CDR3aa: CASSLVGLAGANEQFF
abundance: NA; j_gene: TRBJ1-5; d_gene: TRBD1; v_gene: TRBV14; CDR3nt: TGTGCCAGCAGCCAAAAAAGGGGACAGGGCAATAGCAATCAGCCCCAGCATTTT; CDR3aa: CASSQKRGQGNSNQPQHF
abundance: once; j_gene: TRBJ2-2; d_gene: NA; v_gene: TRBV28; CDR3nt: TGTGCCAGCAGTTTTGGGCAGACCCGCAGGACCGGGGAGCTGTTTTTT; CDR3aa: CASSFGQTRRTGELFF
abundance: NA; j_gene: TRBJ2-7; d_gene: TRBD1; v_gene: TRBV5-1; CDR3nt: TGCGCCAGCAGCATCCTCACCGGGACAGCGATGAGCTACGAGCAGTACTTC; CDR3aa: CASSILTGTAMSYEQYF
abundance: NA; j_gene: TRBJ1-5; d_gene: NA; v_gene: TRBV11-1; CDR3nt: TGTGCCAGCAGCTTAGACAGGGATCAGCCCCAGCATTTT; CDR3aa: CASSLDRDQPQHF
abundance: NA; j_gene: TRBJ1-1; d_gene: TRBD1; v_gene: TRBV19; CDR3nt: TGTGCCAGTAGATGGAGAGGACAGGGCCTGAACACTGAAGCTTTCTTT; CDR3aa: CASRWRGQGLNTEAFF
abundance: NA; j_gene: TRBJ2-7; d_gene: NA; v_gene: TRBV15; CDR3nt: TGTGCCACCAGCAGAGACCTCGGCTACGAGCAGTACTTC; CDR3aa: CATSRDLGYEQYF
abundance: NA; j_gene: TRBJ2-1; d_gene: TRBD2; v_gene: TRBV11-1; CDR3nt: TGTGCCAGCAGCTCGAGGACTAGCGGTAACAATGAGCAGTTCTTC; CDR3aa: CASSSRTSGNNEQFF
abundance: once; j_gene: TRBJ1-1; d_gene: NA; v_gene: TRBV30; CDR3nt: TGTGCCTGGAGACAGGAGGGTCGCACTGAAGCTTTCTTT; CDR3aa: CAWRQEGRTEAFF
abundance: NA; j_gene: TRBJ1-1; d_gene: NA; v_gene: TRBV2; CDR3nt: TGTGCCAGCAGTGAAAATCCCTACACTGAAGCTTTCTTT; CDR3aa: CASSENPYTEAFF
abundance: NA; j_gene: TRBJ2-1; d_gene: TRBD2; v_gene: TRBV28; CDR3nt: TGTGCCAGCAGATTTTCTCTAGCGGGGGCCTACAATGAGCAGTTCTTC; CDR3aa: CASRFSLAGAYNEQFF
abundance: NA; j_gene: TRBJ2-3; d_gene: TRBD2; v_gene: TRBV28; CDR3nt: TGTGCCAGCAGCCTAGCGGGAGGGCCAGTCGGTAGCACAGATACGCAGTATTTT; CDR3aa: CASSLAGGPVGSTDTQYF
abundance: NA; j_gene: TRBJ2-5; d_gene: NA; v_gene: TRBV11-2; CDR3nt: TGTGCCAGCAGCCCCATTCGGGGAGAGACCCAGTACTTC; CDR3aa: CASSPIRGETQYF
abundance: NA; j_gene: TRBJ2-7; d_gene: TRBD2; v_gene: TRBV3-1/TRBV3-2; CDR3nt: TGTGCCAGCAGCCAAGTACCCTTGCTTGGACTAGCCTACGAGCAGTACTTC; CDR3aa: CASSQVPLLGLAYEQYF
abundance: NA; j_gene: TRBJ2-1; d_gene: TRBD2; v_gene: TRBV19; CDR3nt: TGTGCCAGTAGTATACCGGGAGGTCCCAATGAGCAGTTCTTC; CDR3aa: CASSIPGGPNEQFF
abundance: NA; j_gene: TRBJ1-1; d_gene: NA; v_gene: TRBV2; CDR3nt: TGTGCCAGCCTCTTCTATTTGGCGGGGAACACTGAAGCTTTCTTT; CDR3aa: CASLFYLAGNTEAFF
abundance: NA; j_gene: TRBJ1-5; d_gene: TRBD1; v_gene: TRBV6-5; CDR3nt: TGTGCCAGCGCACAGGGGTTTCAGCCCCAGCATTTT; CDR3aa: CASAQGFQPQHF
abundance: few; j_gene: TRBJ2-7; d_gene: TRBD2; v_gene: TRBV10-2; CDR3nt: TGCGCCAGCAGTGACGTGGGACTAGCGGGAGAAGGGCAGTACTTC; CDR3aa: CASSDVGLAGEGQYF
abundance: NA; j_gene: TRBJ2-7; d_gene: TRBD2; v_gene: TRBV4-1; CDR3nt: TGCGCCAGCAGCCAAGATCGAGCGGGAAGTAAATACGAGCAGTACTTC; CDR3aa: CASSQDRAGSKYEQYF
abundance: NA; j_gene: TRBJ1-2; d_gene: NA; v_gene: TRBV5-1; CDR3nt: TGCGCCAGCAGCTTGGGACTAACCCTGGAGTATGGCTACACCTTC; CDR3aa: CASSLGLTLEYGYTF
abundance: NA; j_gene: TRBJ1-6; d_gene: NA; v_gene: TRBV19; CDR3nt: TGTGCCAGTAGTAATCGGCAGGGCGAATCACCCCTCCACTTT; CDR3aa: CASSNRQGESPLHF
abundance: NA; j_gene: TRBJ2-5; d_gene: TRBD1; v_gene: TRBV2; CDR3nt: TGTGCCAGCAGTGCACAGGGGAACCAAGAGACCCAGTACTTC; CDR3aa: CASSAQGNQETQYF
abundance: once; j_gene: TRBJ1-2; d_gene: TRBD1; v_gene: TRBV3-1/TRBV3-2; CDR3nt: TGTGCCAGCAGCCCTCAGGGGGCAAGGGGTGGCTACACCTTC; CDR3aa: CASSPQGARGGYTF
abundance: few; j_gene: TRBJ1-1; d_gene: NA; v_gene: TRBV6-5; CDR3nt: TGTGCCAGCCGACTGGAGTGGAACACTGAAGCTTTCTTT; CDR3aa: CASRLEWNTEAFF
abundance: NA; j_gene: TRBJ1-1; d_gene: NA; v_gene: TRBV19; CDR3nt: TGTGCCAGTAGCCCGACAGTGAACACTGAAGCTTTCTTT; CDR3aa: CASSPTVNTEAFF
abundance: NA; j_gene: TRBJ1-2; d_gene: TRBD1; v_gene: TRBV29-1; CDR3nt: TGCAGCGTTGGGGGGACAGGGGTGGGCTACACCTTC; CDR3aa: CSVGGTGVGYTF
abundance: NA; j_gene: TRBJ1-2; d_gene: NA; v_gene: TRBV12-3/TRBV12-4; CDR3nt: TGTGCCAGCAGTCTCGGGGTAAACTATGGCTACACCTTC; CDR3aa: CASSLGVNYGYTF